The clone carrying this T cell receptor beta chain has a count of ten or more. As yet, its antigen is unknown. A second PCR, run for roughly 7 to 12 cycles, used a sample-barcoded 5' primer plus a J-beta primer mix. TCRdb recomputed calls from the 5' RACE reads with MiXCR, one row per CDR3 protein. In the table there are hundreds of thousands of distinct CDR3 sequences, around 52% of which are singletons. This specimen belongs to a study of blood T cells in healthy people across ages. Findings of the study overall: Aged donors had fewer naive CD4+ cells and lower diversity than long-lived donors.

There are 14 residues in the CDR3. Trimming stripped 8 bases from V and 1 base from J, with 13 bases between. Sequenced input: blood. The chain couples TRBV12-3 or TRBV12-4 to TRBJ2-3; D unresolved. The sequence came from an elderly woman in good health. This CDR3 is CASVRNRGTDTQYF. The CDR3 DNA reads TGTGCCAGCGTGAGGAACCGTGGCACAGATACGCAGTATTTT.